A selection of T cell receptor beta chains follows, all from one sample in a study of T cells expressing NK-cell markers. TCRdb reprocessed the 5' RACE reads, keeping one entry per CDR3 protein, no DNA. This sample carries some 410,000 distinct CDR3 sequences, with roughly 8% going to the ten biggest clones. Source material: blood T cells: a sorted CD56 or NKG2C T cell subset, CD4+ or CD8+ T cells, or bulk PBMC T cells (not recorded which). All receptors derive from a woman aged 18-69 years in good health. The CDR3 runs from the conserved cysteine through the conserved F or W.

TRBV6-2/TRBV6-3	TRBJ2-7	CASSYSIGGGPGEQYF
TRBV4-3	TRBJ1-1	CASSPGDSLNTEAFF
TRBV18	TRBJ2-5	CASSPAQFETQYF
TRBV5-6	TRBJ2-1	CASSPSGGYYNEQFF
TRBV5-6	TRBJ2-3	CASSPGSGNTQYF
TRBV20-1	TRBJ2-2	CSAMGVVQANTGELFF
TRBV4-3	TRBJ2-7	CASSQDLGLTSSEQYF
TRBV20-1	TRBJ2-5	CSAPQLLETQYF
TRBV6-2/TRBV6-3	TRBJ2-7	CASSNRGGYEQYF
TRBV6-5	TRBJ1-1	CASSSGVGGGNTEAFF
TRBV6-5	TRBJ1-4	CASSYRGGEIGEKLFF
TRBV7-9	TRBJ2-1	CASSLTGNYYNEQFF
TRBV4-3	TRBJ2-6	CASSQDEQGFTSGANVLTF
TRBV4-3	TRBJ2-3	CASSQDGADTQYF
TRBV29-1	TRBJ2-2	CSVGDLDTGELFF
TRBV7-2	TRBJ2-5	CASSLVKGAETQYF
TRBV9	TRBJ2-1	CASSADSDEQFF
TRBV15	TRBJ2-3	CATRTGGLADTQYF
TRBV27	TRBJ2-7	CASYRDPNREQYF
TRBV24-1	TRBJ1-1	CASSSTNTEAFF
TRBV7-6	TRBJ2-1	CASSTLSGGTYNEQFF
TRBV4-3	TRBJ1-3	CASSQDLPDGISGNTIYF
TRBV20-1	TRBJ1-6	CSARDLTGPSPLHF
TRBV28	TRBJ2-1	CASSLAPLREGRYEQFF
TRBV20-1	TRBJ1-4	CSVKGRNNEKLFF
TRBV20-1	TRBJ2-5	CSAKGPDRGFLETQYF
TRBV5-1	TRBJ1-1	CASSFQTGMNTEAFF
TRBV11-2	TRBJ2-2	CASSWGGPAGELFF
TRBV12-3/TRBV12-4	TRBJ1-6	CASSLALGTATYNSPLHF
TRBV5-1	TRBJ1-1	CASNDLGDTEAFF
TRBV20-1	TRBJ2-5	CSAQTGRYQETQYF
TRBV5-5	TRBJ2-7	CASGGTLSYEQYF
TRBV5-4	TRBJ2-5	CASTRGQLGLETQYF
TRBV27	TRBJ1-1	CASSFAPYRVFTEAFF
TRBV20-1	TRBJ2-1	CSARDSTYNEQFF
TRBV20-1	TRBJ2-5	CSARDSGGLETQYF
TRBV9	TRBJ2-3	CASSVEQVPSNTQYF
TRBV19	TRBJ2-3	CASSPLTGGADTQYF
TRBV19	TRBJ2-1	CASSPNSGTSGYNEQFF
TRBV12-3/TRBV12-4	TRBJ2-3	CASSSGNTQYF
TRBV12-3/TRBV12-4	TRBJ2-4	CASSLVVSGAKNIQYF
TRBV12-3/TRBV12-4	TRBJ2-2	CASRSPPNTGELFF